This section outlines one T cell receptor (beta chain) sequence together with its context. This clone occurred a few times. Its antigen has not been determined. The sample holds no much larger clone one base away, and base qualities are not on file. Library preparation employed the immunoSEQ multiplex PCR assay. A mixture of 60 forward primers for TCR Vbeta segments and 13 reverse primers for TCR Jbeta segments was used in the multiplex PCR. The CDR3 region of rearranged TCR beta genes was amplified from genomic DNA with a multiplex PCR assay. The Illumina HiSeq System was used to sequence the amplified TCR beta libraries as 87-base-pair reads. The authors' analysis ran thus. A later analysis tallied 75 million to 95 million unique TCR beta chains across the roughly 610 repertoires, and around 12 million of those chains were shared by two or more donors. Raw reads were error-corrected and collapsed into unique sequences by a nearest-neighbor algorithm in which closely related sequences were merged to remove PCR and sequencing errors. To assign V, D and J gene segments, CDR3 sequences were aligned to IMGT reference sequences. For a sequence to be retained, at least a six-nucleotide match to both a V gene segment and a J gene segment was required. A rearrangement was called productive if the CDR3 had no stop codons and remained in frame with V and J, and every other rearrangement was called non-productive. Following IMGT convention, CDR3 was defined as the stretch from the second conserved V-encoded cysteine up to the conserved J-encoded phenylalanine. The earlier analysis of a few hundred of the donors excluded sequences that lacked an unambiguous match to a single V gene segment. In an earlier analysis of a few hundred of the donors, V segments were called functional above 56.7% productive rearrangements and were called segregating when the between-donor standard deviation exceeded 5%. To diagnose cytomegalovirus status from the catalog of TCR beta chain sequences, a statistical classification framework was built. In a later analysis, V and J genes were assigned by comparing TCR nucleotide sequences against IMGT/GENE-DB human TR gene sequences. Using the TCRdist pipeline, a later analysis assigned CDR3 sequences along with most-parsimonious VDJ recombination scenarios. A later analysis defined each TCR beta chain by its CDR3 amino acid sequence plus V-gene family, and excluded reads lacking a unique V-gene family. In a later analysis, approximately 640 highly shared, low-generation-probability nucleotide sequences were removed to address suspected cross-contamination and a sequencing artifact. A later analysis calculated a clonal expansion index for each public chain from normalized within-repertoire ranks of inferred template counts. A later analysis computed generation probabilities with a VDJ recombination model fitted to out-of-frame rearrangements, and checked the results against IGoR. In a later analysis, hypergeometric tests were used to score TCR-TCR, TCR-HLA and TCR-CMV co-occurrence, with a repertoire-size bias correction applied to TCR pairs. To estimate false discovery rates, a later analysis permuted the HLA or CMV assignments 20 times. In a later analysis, co-occurring TCRs were grouped using DBSCAN, with TCRdist sequence similarity added in when clustering inside HLA-allele-positive subsets. Repertoires with fewer than 30,000 or more than 120,000 public chains were left out of co-occurrence clustering, as were five repertoires with anomalous nucleotide sharing. TCRdb re-hosts the immuneACCESS table, in-frame sequences only. Its copies lack some clones; in the studies checked, an unresolved V gene accounts for under half of them, and the cause for the rest is not known. V and J calls and clone size are those listed in that table; D and trimming were worked out from the DNA. Within this sample are some 150,000 clones, with roughly 82% of them counted one time only. Approximately 6% of the sample is in the top ten clones.

The cohort comprised approximately 700 healthy bone marrow donors. All cohort members were sampled while nominally healthy, although unrecorded immune exposures were likely present. The donor was CMV seropositive and belonged to the group of 250 to 300 seropositive cohort members. A peripheral blood sample was collected from each donor, and TCR beta sequencing was performed on peripheral blood mononuclear cells. The Qiagen DNeasy Blood Extraction Kit was used to extract genomic DNA from the blood cell samples. This sample is part of a study of cytomegalovirus exposure and HLA in healthy donors (TCRdb year 2017). In terms of the full investigation: An earlier analysis of about 530 of the donors reported about 260 Gb of sequence data and 95 million to 120 million unique TCR beta sequences obtained from about 179 million T cells. An early release covering 550 to 700 HLA-typed donors comprised about 300 gigabases of sequencing data and tens of millions of unique TCR sequences. Among the approximately 430 genotyped donors, approximately 82% belonged to the genetic ancestry cluster associated with self-reported Caucasian donors. The study aimed to test whether cataloging public T cell receptors could reveal signatures of past pathogen exposure. The study used immunosequencing to profile the T cell repertoires of several hundred subjects and linked those repertoires to cytomegalovirus serostatus. A separate validation cohort of roughly 110 different subjects was used in addition to the 666-subject first cohort. To predict cytomegalovirus infection status, the study brought together high-throughput TCR immunosequencing, statistical association of individual TCRs with disease status, and machine learning. A later analysis re-examined previously published TCR beta repertoires from more than 650 donors and added high-resolution HLA genotyping to investigate patterns of TCR occurrence. Rather than drawing on any new phenotypic data, the later analysis identified candidate immune exposures from TCR beta sequences and the way those sequences occurred across donors. An earlier analysis of roughly 580 of the donors used high-throughput TCR beta sequencing to judge whether each TCR beta V gene segment behaved as functional or pseudogenic. Donor age, sex, ethnicity and CMV serostatus were collected together with the repertoire data. Genome-wide SNP genotypes for about 65% of the 666 donors were used in a later genetic analysis, which treated that subset as a discovery cohort. All discovery cohort repertoires had been generated on a single sequencing platform. Both class I and class II loci were covered by HLA typing, at four-digit resolution. The number of donors typed differed by locus, with roughly 620-640 for A, B, C, DRB1 and DQB1, about 500 for DQA1, 600 to 610 for DPA1, and some 450 for DPB1. About five DR-DQ haplotypes were handled as single units for association and clustering, since linkage in the cohort was strong. Across some 400 genotyped donors of the cohort, an average of roughly 250,000 unique TCR beta nucleotide sequences per donor were sequenced, and approximately 19% of those sequences were non-productive. Summary of the overall study and its limitations: In a later genetic analysis, a missense DCLRE1C variant was associated with V-gene and J-gene trimming of TCR beta chains, and the association was replicated in an independent cohort. Some IMGT-functional V segments, including TRBV6-2 and TRBV6-3, could not be told apart with the 87-base-pair reads, so those segments were excluded. In a later analysis, TCR association rates were found to vary across HLA loci, with the most associated TCRs seen for DRB1 alleles and the fewest for HLA-C alleles. A further reported finding was that TCR beta sequences accurately predicted the HLA-A and HLA-B alleles for most subjects in the first cohort. Because counts were too low, about 15 rarely observed V segments, including chromosome 9 orphons, were left out of the earlier analysis of a few hundred of the donors. Cytomegalovirus status was reported to be diagnosed by the classifier with high specificity and sensitivity in both the original and validation cohorts. Presence/absence analyses assumed roughly uniform sequencing depth across donors, an assumption that may not hold. Correlated functional status among segregating V segments might be attributable to linkage disequilibrium, but an unknown experimental factor could not be ruled out. An earlier analysis of approximately 540 of the donors showed that most TCR beta V segments appeared in productive rearrangements either about 90% or about 30% of the time, which broadly matched IMGT annotations. CMV serostatus was the only immune exposure information available for the cohort. The study gave a list of 150 to 200 TCR beta chains associated with cytomegalovirus. Because HLA typing was unavailable for some donors at each locus, only the typed subset was used in association tests. A group of highly shared sequence variants was considered likely to be a technical artifact of the sequencing pipeline. While some public TCRs were present in many individuals, most TCR sequences turned up only very rarely across donors. Three of the identified cytomegalovirus-associated TCR beta chains were confirmed in vitro to be specific for cytomegalovirus antigens. A later analysis found that HLA-associated TCR beta chains were more clonally expanded and had lower generation probabilities than equally common non-associated chains. A later analysis found that most CMV-associated TCR beta chains appeared HLA-restricted, with HLA associations seemingly driven largely by CMV exposure. When HLA alleles, especially DR and DQ, strongly co-occurred, attributing TCR associations to individual alleles was difficult. This cohort had only TCR beta chains sequenced, and the lack of alpha or paired-chain data limited which features could be detected. According to the authors, the approach could potentially be generalized to other disease states and immunological phenotypes. Several of the top co-occurrence clusters appeared to be linked to parvovirus B19, influenza, CMV and Epstein-Barr virus, according to a later analysis. Specific HLA alleles were associated with about 17,000 TCR beta sequences at a false discovery rate of 0.05 in a later analysis. Compared with the approximately 600-donor mean, donors in an Asian-associated ancestry cluster had fewer N-insertions in productive TCRs, according to a later genetic analysis.

The germline V gene (reference sequence) specifies SEHNR as CDR1 and FQNEAQ as CDR2. From the cysteine through the phenylalanine, the CDR3 covers 15 amino acids. The kept DNA is CDR3 alone, 45 bases in frame from the first base. After removal of 2 bases from V and 1 base from J, the junction retains 4 bases not matched to a gene. The rearrangement combines TRBV7-9 with TRBJ1-1; 7 of the junction bases match TRBD1. The receptor's source is a man younger than 45 in good health and CMV-seropositive. Sequencing was done on a sample of PBMCs. CDR3 protein: CASSLRSGGNTEAFF. The DNA sequence is TGTGCCAGCAGCTTAAGGTCAGGGGGGAACACTGAAGCTTTCTTT.